This is a list of T cell receptor beta chains from one sample in a study of human T cells and chemical hapten exposure. TCRdb used MiXCR to reprocess the RACE reads, holding one entry per CDR3 protein. The repertoire has some 71,000 distinct CDR3 sequences, over 9% of them found once; the top ten carry 6.8%. The sequenced sample was whole blood, obtained in connection with sensitization to the hapten diphenylcyclopropenone (DPC). Receptors were obtained from a woman aged 50 to 60 with alopecia areata. Some clones in this sample may be carry-over from other donors' samples. CDR3s include the opening cysteine and the closing phenylalanine or tryptophan. A D gene is named only where the DNA matches it firmly. The listing skips clone size in some rows; elsewhere it reads once, few, many or a size class.

V	J	D	size	CDR3	DNA
TRBV18	TRBJ1-2	TRBD1	NA	CASSPRPPSDRLSGGYTF	TGTGCCAGCTCACCTCGGCCCCCGTCGGACAGGTTAAGTGGGGGCTACACCTTC
TRBV19	TRBJ2-7	TRBD1	many	CASSRTGVIEQYF	TGTGCCAGTAGTCGCACAGGGGTGATAGAGCAGTACTTC
TRBV5-1	TRBJ1-1	TRBD1	few	CASSLVGGSNTEAFF	TGCGCCAGCAGCTTGGTAGGGGGCTCAAACACTGAAGCTTTCTTT
TRBV11-2	TRBJ2-7	TRBD2	few	CASSLTPGLAGNEQYF	TGTGCCAGCAGCTTAACCCCTGGACTAGCGGGAAACGAGCAGTACTTC
TRBV24-1	TRBJ1-1	NA	many	CATSATGTPEAFF	TGTGCCACCAGTGCTACAGGCACACCTGAAGCTTTCTTT
TRBV29-1	TRBJ2-3	NA	few	CSVCLSPPTDTQYF	TGCAGCGTTTGCCTCAGCCCGCCGACAGATACGCAGTATTTT
TRBV2	TRBJ2-5	NA	NA	CASIFDSGETQYF	TGTGCCAGCATTTTTGACAGCGGAGAGACCCAGTACTTC
TRBV4-2	TRBJ2-1	NA	many	CASSQTTSREQFF	TGTGCCAGCAGCCAAACCACTAGCAGGGAGCAGTTCTTC
TRBV19	TRBJ2-1	TRBD2	many	CASSIGLLAGVFGTDGNEQFF	TGTGCCAGTAGTATAGGTCTACTAGCGGGAGTGTTTGGAACAGACGGGAATGAGCAGTTCTTC
TRBV20-1	TRBJ1-4	NA	few	CSAILDRLNNEKLFF	TGCAGTGCTATCTTAGACAGGTTGAATAATGAAAAACTGTTTTTT
TRBV5-1	TRBJ2-1	NA	many	CASSLGDSYNEQFF	TGCGCCAGCAGCTTGGGTGACTCCTACAATGAGCAGTTCTTC
TRBV18	TRBJ2-7	NA	many	CASSPNSYEQYF	TGTGCCAGCTCACCGAACAGTTACGAGCAGTACTTC
TRBV28	TRBJ1-1	NA	once	CASSPHGGSEAFF	TGTGCCAGCAGCCCTCATGGGGGGTCGGAAGCTTTCTTT
TRBV5-1	TRBJ1-2	NA	NA	CASSLKSTRAAAGYTF	TGCGCCAGCAGCTTGAAATCGACCAGGGCGGCCGCGGGCTACACCTTC
TRBV20-1	TRBJ1-1	TRBD1	few	CSARAGTGGRMAFF	TGCAGTGCTAGGGCTGGGACAGGGGGCAGAATGGCTTTCTTT
TRBV19	TRBJ1-6	NA	NA	CAPIIEGRGSPLHF	TGTGCCCCCATTATCGAGGGGCGCGGATCACCCCTCCACTTT
TRBV29-1	TRBJ1-3	NA	many	CSVEQGSAGNTIYF	TGCAGCGTTGAACAGGGATCAGCTGGAAACACCATATATTTT
TRBV29-1	TRBJ2-7	NA	NA	CSVGYSYEQYF	TGCAGCGTTGGGTACTCCTACGAGCAGTACTTC
TRBV15	TRBJ1-1	NA	few	CATSIPTTDAEAFF	TGTGCCACCAGCATTCCCACGACAGACGCTGAAGCTTTCTTT
TRBV19	TRBJ1-1	NA	many	CASSPEGETSTEAFF	TGTGCCAGTAGTCCGGAAGGGGAAACGAGCACTGAAGCTTTCTTT
TRBV12-3/TRBV12-4	TRBJ1-2	NA	NA	CASLLGEGYGYTF	TGTGCCAGCCTCCTAGGGGAGGGCTATGGCTACACCTTC
TRBV3-1	TRBJ1-1	NA	few	CASSQIMNTEAFF	TGTGCCAGCAGCCAAATTATGAACACTGAAGCTTTCTTT
TRBV7-9	TRBJ2-2	NA	NA	CASSLVLGAERTGELFF	TGTGCCAGCAGCTTAGTTCTCGGGGCGGAGAGGACCGGGGAGCTGTTTTTT
TRBV29-1	TRBJ2-1	NA	NA	CSVTGSYNEQFF	TGCAGCGTTACGGGGTCCTACAATGAGCAGTTCTTC